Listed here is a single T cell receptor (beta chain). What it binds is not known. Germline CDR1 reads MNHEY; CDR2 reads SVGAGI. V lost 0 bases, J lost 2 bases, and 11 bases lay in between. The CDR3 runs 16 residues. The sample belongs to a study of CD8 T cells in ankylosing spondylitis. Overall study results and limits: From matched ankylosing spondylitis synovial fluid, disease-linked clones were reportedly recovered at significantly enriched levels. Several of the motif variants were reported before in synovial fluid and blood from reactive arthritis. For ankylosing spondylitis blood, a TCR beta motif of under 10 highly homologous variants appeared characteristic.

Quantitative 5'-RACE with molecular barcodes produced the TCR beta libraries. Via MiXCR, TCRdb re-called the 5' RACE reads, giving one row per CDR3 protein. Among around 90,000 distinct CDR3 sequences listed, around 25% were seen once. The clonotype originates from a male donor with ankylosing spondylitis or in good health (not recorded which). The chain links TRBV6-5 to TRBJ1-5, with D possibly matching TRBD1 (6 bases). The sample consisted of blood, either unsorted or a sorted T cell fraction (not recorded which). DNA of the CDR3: TGTGCCAGCAGTTACTCGAAGGGGGGGGGCAATCAGCCCCAGCATTTT. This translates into CASSYSKGGGNQPQHF.